Listed here is a single TCR beta chain. This clonotype was recorded once. Its recognized antigen is unknown. No base qualities exist here, and no much larger clone lies one base off it. The CDR3 sequence holds 16 residues, the cysteine and phenylalanine included. This entry keeps only the CDR3 DNA: 48 bases, framed from base 1. From the germline V gene, CDR1 is SGDLS and CDR2 is YYNGEE. V is reduced by 3 bases and J by 3 bases, leaving a spacing of 17 bases between them. The data were taken from a study of blood T cells in healthy people across ages (dated by TCRdb to the mid-2010s). Notes on the research overall: Template switching captured roughly one uniquely barcoded TCR beta cDNA molecule per two T cells in model experiments. To track age-related changes in TCR beta repertoire diversity, the study relied on deep sequencing normalized with unique cDNA molecular identifiers. Four age groups were formed from the donors: young (average 16 years), middle-aged (around 37), aged (about 68) and long-lived (less than 85). To avoid experimental bias, donors of different ages were distributed randomly across sequencing lanes. Using the same blood draw, the study looked at two additional independent replicas of 1 million unique cDNA reads for two donors, one aged 18 to 29 and the other aged 80 or older.

Library generation was performed with 5' RACE. TCRdb shows the sequencer as Illumina HiSeq 2500. A second PCR of about 7 to 12 cycles was performed with a sample-barcoded 5' primer and a J-beta primer mix. A unique molecular identifier was introduced onto each TCR beta cDNA molecule by a template-switch 5' adaptor carrying 12 random nucleotides. At least 3 million CDR3-containing paired-end reads were obtained from each sample. First-strand cDNA was synthesized from all RNA with the Mint cDNA synthesis kit, primed by a TRBC-specific oligonucleotide. Following uracil-DNA glycosylase treatment, all cDNA underwent a first 18-cycle PCR with the universal primers M1SS and BC2_uni_R. Regarding the original processing steps: For normalization, 1 million high-quality reads, each with a distinct molecular identifier, were randomly selected from each sample. Instead of being binned into consensus sequences, reads with shared molecular identifiers were discarded. MiTCR, set to a Q25 quality threshold and the strictest error-elimination algorithm, was used for CDR3 identification, clonotype clustering and error correction. Lower-bound total TCR beta diversity was estimated with a nonparametric unseen species model using Euler transformation. The public reads were quality trimmed at Q25 with fastp and then assembled into clones with MiXCR by TCRdb, keeping productive beta chains. Every CDR3 protein is listed once, alongside the most common genes and DNA of its rows. V and J calls and clone size were set by TCRdb, not the authors. Within this sample are 780,000 or so distinct CDR3 sequences, with more than 55% of them counted one time only. The ten most abundant clones make up around 25% of the sample.

Systemically healthy Caucasian individuals from Russia, 35 to 50 in total and aged 6 to 90 years, were included as donors. Roughly 9.5 milliliters of peripheral blood were drawn from each donor into EDTA-treated Vacutainer tubes. PBMCs were isolated by Ficoll-Paque density-gradient centrifugation, with at least 6.5 million obtained per sample. Trizol reagent was used to extract total RNA from PBMCs, with at least 5.5 micrograms per sample. The percentages of naive CD45RAhigh/CD27high T cells were determined by flow cytometry on a PBMC aliquot from every donor. What the authors observed across the whole study: The percentage of naive T cells measured by flow cytometry correlated strongly with observed TCR beta diversity. Compared with the aged group, the long-lived group had more naive CD4+ T cells, fewer expanded clones and increased TCR diversity, a pattern suggesting age selection. Because profiling used bulk unsorted PBMCs, naive and antigen-experienced compartments could not be compared conclusively. Total diversity estimates from one million sequenced T cells were considered lower bounds and underestimates. Observed TCR beta diversity per million T cells fell roughly linearly with age, and a significant reduction was already apparent by age around 44. Because the CMV infection status of the donors was unknown, age-related changes in expanded clonotypes may potentially have been confounded.

This chain is built from TRBV9 and TRBJ2-3; the D gene lacks a confident call. Input material: blood. This receptor was obtained from a man aged 35 to 55 in good health. The DNA is TGTGCCAGCAGCGACCGCTCGTGGTACGGGACAGATACGCAGTATTTT. Its protein product is CASSDRSWYGTDTQYF.